The 3 T cell receptor beta chains listed next were all sequenced from one sample in a study of OX40 agonist ivuxolimab in advanced cancers. Some clones are missing from TCRdb's copy, which holds only in-frame ones; the method was immunoSEQ multiplex PCR. This sample has about 49,000 clones, with 85% found just once. The sample here was CD4+ or CD8+ T cells sorted from blood, taken in a trial of the OX40 agonist ivuxolimab. Receptors were obtained from an adult with an advanced solid tumor such as melanoma, head and neck, liver or kidney cancer.

The gene calls are TRBV10-3 and TRBJ2-2; D tentatively reads TRBD1 or TRBD2 (5 bases each). This CDR3 contains 16 residues. Trimming removed 8 bases from V and 1 base from J, with 17 bases in between. From germline, CDR1 is ENHRY and CDR2 SYGVKD. CDR3 nucleotides: TGTGCCATCCTTATCACAGGCCGGGGGAACACCGGGGAGCTGTTTTTT. Amino acids: CAILITGRGNTGELFF.

The chain recombines TRBV5-1 with TRBJ2-1; 10 bases are a match to TRBD2. The ends lost 4 bases at V and 9 bases at J; junction bases unmatched: 10. Germline CDR1 and CDR2: SGHRS and YFSETQ. The CDR3 runs to 15 residues. The CDR3 loop is CASSASGGATTEQFF. Here the CDR3 DNA reads TGCGCCAGCAGCGCAAGCGGGGGGGCCACGACTGAGCAGTTCTTC.

J is TRBJ1-5 and V is TRBV9; a possible D gene is TRBD1 (5 bases). The CDR3 covers 16 residues. V lost 6 bases and J lost 5, with 21 bases in between. CDR1 SGDLS and CDR2 YYNGEE come from the germline V gene. CDR3 loop: CASNRLKGRGDQPQHF. CDR3 DNA: TGTGCCAGCAACAGACTGAAGGGCCGGGGGGATCAGCCCCAGCATTTT. The whole variable domain, filled in from reference TRBV9 and TRBJ1-5, reads DSGVTQTPKHLITATGQRVTLRCSPRSGDLSVYWYQQSLDQGLQFLIQYYNGEERAKGNILERFSAQQFPDLHSELNLSSLELGDSALYFCASNRLKGRGDQPQHFGDGTRLSIL.